What follows is one TCR beta chain and its context. This clonotype was recorded a few times. Its binding antigen is unknown. Base qualities are not recorded, but no much larger clone differs from it by a single base. These data originate in a study of human T cells and chemical hapten exposure (dated by TCRdb to the early 2020s). Broadly, across the study: For sensitization, 2% DPC in acetone was applied to a roughly 2 cm by roughly 2 cm area of upper inner arm skin. Patients additionally received weekly therapeutic DPC doses to the scalp throughout the approximately 25-week study period. Patch testing was done on the upper back using Finn chambers containing 0.01% DPC, and results were scored after 6 days according to International Contact Dermatitis Research Group standards. The patient cohort, mostly female, included alopecia areata with under or over 50% scalp involvement, alopecia totalis and alopecia universalis. Libraries were pooled for sequencing, and variation in per-sample TCR yields was attributed mainly to small differences in library volumes within the pool. The study tracked peripheral blood TCR repertoire changes in vivo during primary and secondary sensitization to the hapten diphenylcyclopropenone (DPC) in alopecia patients. Patient blood was sampled pre-sensitization (week 0) and at 2, 6 and about 24 weeks after DPC sensitization. Blood for TCR sequencing was provided by twenty-nine alopecia patients at one to four time points (pre-sensitization, 2, 6 and 24 weeks). What the research found in general, with its limitations: DPC sensitization did not change the number of TCRs with a frequency above 1 in 1000, and there was no evidence of changes in global repertoire structure. Expanded TCRs formed significantly more large CDR3 similarity clusters than pre-sensitization or healthy control sets, consistent with antigen-driven responses. Repeated subsampling changed both the strength of the expansion versus patch-test correlation and the threshold at which the correlation became significant. The number of PT1 expanded TCRs positively correlated with patch test score, significant at thresholds 8, 16 and 32 but not 4. Alopecia, a presumed autoimmune disease, was present in all patients, so the immune response of the patients might differ from that of healthy individuals.

Library method: RACE. Sequencer: NextSeq 500. Library preparation attached unique molecular identifiers to individual cDNA molecules for quantitative, reproducible TCR counting. From each blood RNA sample, both TCR alpha and TCR beta chains were sequenced. The original methods were these. Samples had a median of roughly 91,000 TCRs, with a range from roughly 23,224 to 750,000. V, J and CDR3 annotation of the TCR reads was performed with the Decombinator software suite. Every sample was subsampled to the same number of TCRs (28,000) for the PS versus PT1 abundance plots. TCRs were defined as expanded if absent before sensitization and observed at least eight times at the 2-week time point. TCRdb's own reprocessing of the public reads used fastp at Q25 and MiXCR and kept productive beta chains. Each entry is one CDR3 protein sequence, shown with its most common DNA and genes. These V and J calls derive from TCRdb rather than the authors' analysis. The sample table lists fewer than 300,000 distinct CDR3 sequences, just under 8% of them with a count of one. The biggest ten clones account for roughly 1.2% of the sample.

The sample's time point, from its label and the paper: pre-sensitization, week 0. This sample's treatment or condition label indicates: therapeutic diphenylcyclopropenone sensitization with weekly scalp DPC. At each patch-test visit, blood was drawn before the patch test was applied. Eligible patients were aged 18 to 70, diagnosed with alopecia, deemed suitable for DPC therapy, and excluded if pregnant. Total RNA was extracted from unfractionated whole blood that had been collected in Tempus Blood RNA tubes. CDR1 SGHAT and CDR2 FQNNGV were looked up in the germline V gene. V and J are trimmed by 5 bases and 1 base, and the gene matches miss 7 bases of the junction. Counted from cysteine to phenylalanine, this CDR3 has 15 amino acids. Here the CDR3 DNA is all that survives: 45 bases in frame from base 1.

The receptor's source is a man aged 18 to 29 with alopecia areata. Some clones in this sample may be carry-over from other donors' samples. The input for sequencing was whole blood, taken in connection with sensitization to the hapten diphenylcyclopropenone (DPC). In this chain, TRBV11-2 is recombined with TRBJ1-2; 7 nucleotides in the junction match TRBD1. The CDR3 amino acid sequence is: CASSPQDRHNYGYTF. The DNA sequence is given as TGTGCCAGCAGCCCACAGGACAGGCATAACTATGGCTACACCTTC.